This passage covers 18 T cell receptor beta chains from one sample sequenced in a study of siplizumab effects on memory and regulatory T cells. The data were produced by immunoSEQ multiplex PCR, yet TCRdb's version contains in-frame clones alone and is incomplete. The data contain some 96,000 clones, 91% of them singletons. Sequenced material: CD4+ T cells sorted from blood. The receptors were sampled from a human donor in good health.

This sequence joins TRBV7-3 and TRBJ2-3; D remains ambiguous. V lost 2 bases to trimming and J lost 0 bases, with 6 bases between them. The CDR3 has 14 amino acids. CDR1 is SGHTA and CDR2 is FQGTGA in the germline V gene. DNA for the CDR3: TGTGCCAGCAGCTTACTACATAGCACAGATACGCAGTATTTT. It translates to CASSLLHSTDTQYF.

The chain employs TRBV10-3 and TRBJ1-5, with D unresolved. Per the germline V gene, CDR1 is ENHRY and CDR2 is SYGVKD. The CDR3 extends over 15 amino acids. V dropped 0 bases and J dropped 4 bases, with 10 bases sitting between them. The CDR3 is CAISESGGGNQPQHF. CDR3 coding DNA: TGTGCCATCAGTGAGTCAGGCGGAGGAAATCAGCCCCAGCATTTT.

The CDR3 sequence is CASSLGTDGNSPLHF. The CDR3 nucleotides are TGTGCCAGCAGCTTAGGGACGGATGGCAATTCACCCCTCCACTTT. The chain is built from TRBV11-2 and TRBJ1-6; D is undetermined. V was cut by 1 base and J by 7 bases, with 11 bases left in between. The CDR3 extends over 15 amino acids. CDR1 is SGHAT, CDR2 FQNNGV, per germline.

The V call is TRBV27, the J call TRBJ2-7; D is possibly TRBD1 (6 bases). Germline V gene sequence: CDR1 MNHEY, CDR2 SMNVEV (reference sequence). This CDR3 has 17 amino acids. Trimming cost V 4 bases and J 3 bases, with 22 bases left between them. The CDR3: CASSYSFGPRGGYEQYF. The CDR3 region has the DNA TGTGCCAGCAGTTATAGTTTTGGGCCGCGAGGGGGCTACGAGCAGTACTTC.

This sequence joins TRBV7-9 and TRBJ1-6; 8 bases are a match to TRBD1. From germline, CDR1 is SEHNR and CDR2 FQNEAQ (reference sequence). J gave up 7 bases and V 3 bases, and 2 bases lay outside the gene matches. CDR3 size: 14 residues. The CDR3 loop reads CASSLDRANSPLHF. The CDR3 DNA reads TGTGCCAGCAGCTTGGACAGGGCGAATTCACCCCTCCACTTT. Filled out from reference TRBV7-9 and TRBJ1-6, the complete variable domain reads DTGVSQNPRHKITKRGQNVTFRCDPISEHNRLYWYRQTLGQGPEFLTYFQNEAQLEKSRLLSDRFSAERPKGSFSTLEIQRTEQGDSAMYLCASSLDRANSPLHFGNGTRLTVT.

The V call is TRBV7-3, the J call TRBJ1-1; unclear D gene. Germline CDR1 SGHTA, CDR2 FQGTGA. Trimming pared 5 bases from V and 4 bases from J, leaving 17 bases between. There are 15 residues in the CDR3. The CDR3 coding sequence is TGTGCCAGCAGCCCGCAGCCGGGTGTAGCCACTGAAGCTTTCTTT. As protein: CASSPQPGVATEAFF.

V usage is TRBV5-4 and J usage is TRBJ2-3, with D perhaps being TRBD1 or TRBD2 (5 bases each). The CDR3 is 16 amino acids. V gave up 4 bases and J gave up 5 bases, with 20 bases separating them. Germline V CDR1 and CDR2: SGHNT, YYREEE (reference sequence). The CDR3 region has the DNA TGTGCCAGCAGCCGAGGGGATATCGACGGGATAGATACGCAGTATTTT. Translating it yields CASSRGDIDGIDTQYF. Filled out from reference TRBV5-4 and TRBJ2-3, the complete variable domain reads ETGVTQSPTHLIKTRGQQVTLRCSSQSGHNTVSWYQQALGQGPQFIFQYYREEENGRGNFPPRFSGLQFPNYSSELNVNALELDDSALYLCASSRGDIDGIDTQYFGPGTRLTVL.

J is TRBJ2-1 and V is TRBV7-9, with D tentatively TRBD1 (6 bases). Trimming stripped 2 bases from V and 4 bases from J, with 9 bases between. Germline loops: CDR1 SEHNR, CDR2 FQNEAQ (reference sequence). The CDR3 has 14 residues. The CDR3 sequence: CASSLQGPYNEQFF. Written as DNA, the CDR3 is TGTGCCAGCAGCTTACAGGGGCCTTACAATGAGCAGTTCTTC.

As concerns this clone: This CDR3 is also generated by other DNA sequences in the sample. The genes are TRBV18 and TRBJ1-1; D is ambiguous. This CDR3 has 13 residues. The V gene lost 1 base and the J gene lost 0 bases, with 3 bases spanning the gap. The germline V gene has CDR1 KGHSH and CDR2 LQKENI. CDR3 in DNA: TGTGCCAGCTCACCACTGATGAACACTGAAGCTTTCTTT. Protein sequence: CASSPLMNTEAFF.

CDR3 sequence (DNA): TGTGCCAGCAGCCAGTTCGGAGGGACGGACTCTGGAAACACCATATATTTT. It yields the protein CASSQFGGTDSGNTIYF. The chain employs TRBV9 and TRBJ1-3, with D possibly TRBD1 on 5 matching bases. The CDR3 loop spans 17 amino acids. Germline CDR1 and CDR2: SGDLS and YYNGEE. V was pared by 4 bases and J by 0 bases, with 17 bases between.

The chain links TRBV7-9 to TRBJ2-7; unclear D gene. V lost 5 bases and J 2 bases, leaving 10 bases between the germline ends. Germline V CDR1 and CDR2: SEHNR, FQNEAQ (reference sequence). The CDR3 loop spans 13 amino acids. This chain's CDR3 is CASSPKGPYEQYF. DNA of the CDR3: TGTGCCAGCAGCCCCAAAGGGCCCTACGAGCAGTACTTC.

J is TRBJ2-3 and V is TRBV6-4; 9 bases align to TRBD1. CDR3 length: 16 amino acids. Germline V gene sequence: CDR1 MRHNA, CDR2 SNTAGT. J was trimmed by 2 bases and V by 10 bases; bases with no gene match: 13. The CDR3 coding sequence is TGTGCCACCCTTGAAACCGGGACAGGGACCACAGATACGCAGTATTTT. Its protein product is CATLETGTGTTDTQYF.

The chain is built from TRBV6-1 and TRBJ1-4; no clear D. Germline V gene lookup returns CDR1 MNHNS and CDR2 SASEGT. The CDR3 is made up of 14 amino acids. V lost 6 bases to trimming and J lost 7 bases, with 15 bases between them. The DNA of the CDR3 is TGTGCCAGCAGAGAGACCGCCACGGGTGAAAAACTGTTTTTT. Its protein is CASRETATGEKLFF.

This chain uses TRBV27 with TRBJ1-1, with unresolved D. V gave up 2 bases and J gave up 4 bases, with 11 bases separating them. Germline-derived CDR1 and CDR2 are MNHEY and SMNVEV (reference sequence). This CDR3 contains 14 residues. The CDR3 nucleotides read TGTGCCAGCAGTTTAGGGGTGAAGGGCACTGAAGCTTTCTTT. This encodes CASSLGVKGTEAFF.

This chain links TRBV5-1 with TRBJ1-5; 7 bases are a match to TRBD1. Germline loops: CDR1 SGHRS, CDR2 YFSETQ. This CDR3 contains 14 residues. Losses at the gene ends were 4 bases for V and 5 bases for J; bases not matched to a gene: 6. CDR3 sequence: CASSLTGDYQPQHF. Written as DNA, the CDR3 is TGCGCCAGCAGCCTCACAGGGGACTATCAGCCCCAGCATTTT.

In this sample, this clone turned up once. The chain recombines TRBV18 with TRBJ2-5; D may be TRBD2 (6 bases). This CDR3 region has 14 residues. V lost 2 bases and J lost 4, with 11 bases in between. Looked up from germline, CDR1 is KGHSH and CDR2 is LQKENI. The CDR3 sequence is CASSPGNSGETQYF. The CDR3 bases are TGTGCCAGCTCACCAGGGAATAGCGGAGAGACCCAGTACTTC.

This clone was seen a single time. The chain couples TRBV15 to TRBJ1-5, with D perhaps matching TRBD1 (5 bases). With 5 bases removed from V and 3 bases from J, the gap between germline ends came to 14 bases. The length of the CDR3 is 15 residues. Germline-derived CDR1 and CDR2 are LNHNV and YYDKDF (reference sequence). The CDR3, as DNA: TGTGCCACCAGCTCAGAGGTAGGGGCCAATCAGCCCCAGCATTTT. The encoded protein is CATSSEVGANQPQHF.

The rearrangement uses TRBV30 and TRBJ2-5; possibly TRBD2 for D (6 bases). With 3 bases removed from V and 2 bases from J, the gap between germline ends came to 16 bases. This CDR3 has 15 amino acids. Germline CDR1 is GTSNPN and CDR2 is SVGIG (reference sequence). Here the CDR3 reads CAWSLPGGGQETQYF. CDR3 DNA: TGTGCCTGGAGCCTCCCCGGGGGAGGTCAAGAGACCCAGTACTTC. The full variable domain, its missing parts supplied by reference TRBV30 and TRBJ2-5, is SQTIHQWPATLVQPVGSPLSLECTVEGTSNPNLYWYRQAAGRGLQLLFYSVGIGQISSEVPQNLSASRPQDRQFILSSKKLLLSDSGFYLCAWSLPGGGQETQYFGPGTRLLVL.